The clone carrying this T cell receptor (beta chain) appeared a few times. This specimen comes from a study of regulatory T cells in long-lasting Graves disease. About the study: Over 5 years of antithyroid drugs plus positive TSH receptor antibodies defined persistent Graves' disease.

Time point of the sample: persistent/refractory GD, antithyroid drugs over 5 years with positive TRAb. There was RNA extracted from PBMCs, and the TCR library was made from it. Each of the patients was recruited from an endocrinology department situated in Xi'an, China. This CDR3 region has 16 residues. Germline V gene lookup returns CDR1 SNHLY and CDR2 FYNNEI. Trimming cost V 6 bases and J 3 bases; bases outside gene matches: 10. Combining iRepertoire HTBI primers with Arm-PCR of CDR3 regions, the authors built TCR beta libraries. Original analysis: Samples jointly harbored 60 to 65 TRBV and 14 to 15 TRBJ segments. TCRdb re-analysed the multiplex PCR reads in MiXCR, keeping a single row per CDR3 protein. The V and J calls, along with clone size, are taken from TCRdb and not from the paper's own processing. Of over 650,000 distinct CDR3 sequences detected, 25% to 30% appear once; the ten largest clones hold about two fifths.

Here the sequenced sample was peripheral blood mononuclear cells (PBMCs), taken when the disease was refractory, from a patient treated with antithyroid drugs. The V gene is TRBV2, the J gene TRBJ2-4, with 8 bases identical to TRBD2. This receptor was taken from a female donor with Graves disease. The CDR3 nucleotides are TGTGCCAGCAGCTCGTCGGGAGGGTTGGGCAAAAACATTCAGTACTTC. Translating it yields CASSSSGGLGKNIQYF.